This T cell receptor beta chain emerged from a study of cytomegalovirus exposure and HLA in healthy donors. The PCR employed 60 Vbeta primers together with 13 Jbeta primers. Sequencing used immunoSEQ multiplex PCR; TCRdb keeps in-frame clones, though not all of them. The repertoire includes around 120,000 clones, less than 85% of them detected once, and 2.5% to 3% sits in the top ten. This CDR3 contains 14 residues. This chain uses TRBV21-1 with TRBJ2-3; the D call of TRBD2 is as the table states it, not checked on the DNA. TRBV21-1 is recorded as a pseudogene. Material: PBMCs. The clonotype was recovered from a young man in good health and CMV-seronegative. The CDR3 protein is CASSITRCPDTQYF. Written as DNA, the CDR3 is TGTGCCAGCAGCATAACTAGGTGCCCAGATACGCAGTATTTT.